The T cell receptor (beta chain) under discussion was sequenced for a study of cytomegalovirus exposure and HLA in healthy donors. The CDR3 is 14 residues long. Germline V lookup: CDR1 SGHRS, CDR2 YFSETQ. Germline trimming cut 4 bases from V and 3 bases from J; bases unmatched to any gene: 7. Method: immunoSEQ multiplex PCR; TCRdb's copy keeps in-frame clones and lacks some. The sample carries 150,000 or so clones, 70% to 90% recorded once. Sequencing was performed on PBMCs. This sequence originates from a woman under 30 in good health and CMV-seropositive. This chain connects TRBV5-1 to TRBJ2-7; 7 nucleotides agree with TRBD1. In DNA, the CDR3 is TGCGCCAGCAGCCCACGACAGGGAAGCTACGAGCAGTACTTC. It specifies CASSPRQGSYEQYF.